The rows below give T cell receptor beta chains drawn from one sample of a study of Graves' ophthalmopathy and Graves' hyperthyroidism. TCRdb analysed the multiplex PCR reads with MiXCR anew, one entry per CDR3 protein. Here the sample spans around 660,000 distinct CDR3 sequences, about 41% being singletons. Input material: peripheral blood. Receptors were obtained from an adult man with Graves' ophthalmopathy. The CDR3 runs from the conserved cysteine through the conserved F or W. The D gene is left open where the match is weak. Not every row has a clone size; where given, it reads once, few, many or a size class.

CDR3 length | J gene | clone size | V gene | D gene | CDR3 protein | CDR3 DNA
14 | TRBJ1-1 | few | TRBV20-1 | . | CSARVLHLNTEAFF | TGCAGTGCTAGAGTTTTACACTTGAACACTGAAGCTTTCTTT
15 | TRBJ2-7 | few | TRBV11-2 | TRBD2 | CASSSFSGRSYEQYF | TGTGCCAGCAGCTCCTTTAGCGGGAGGTCCTACGAGCAGTACTTC
15 | TRBJ1-6 | . | TRBV5-1 | TRBD1 | CASSLGAGGRSPLHF | TGCGCCAGCAGCTTGGGGGCAGGGGGAAGGTCACCCCTCCACTTT
15 | TRBJ1-3 | . | TRBV6-2/TRBV6-3 | . | CASSGQRAGGNTIYF | TGTGCCAGCAGTGGACAGAGGGCAGGTGGAAACACCATATATTTT
15 | TRBJ1-6 | . | TRBV2 | . | CASSPRRRHNSPLHF | TGTGCCAGCTCACCCCGACGGAGACATAATTCACCCCTCCACTTT
15 | TRBJ1-5 | many | TRBV2 | . | CASSAGGNSNQPQHF | TGTGCCAGCAGTGCTGGAGGGAACAGCAATCAGCCCCAGCATTTT
16 | TRBJ2-6 | few | TRBV12-3/TRBV12-4 | . | CASSPDGAGGANVLTF | TGTGCCAGCAGCCCCGACGGGGCGGGTGGGGCCAACGTCCTGACTTTC
15 | TRBJ1-3 | once | TRBV15 | . | CATSRDQGTGNTIYF | TGTGCCACCAGCAGAGATCAGGGTACTGGAAACACCATATATTTT
14 | TRBJ2-2 | many | TRBV29-1 | . | CSVVRTVGTGELFF | TGCAGCGTTGTAAGGACAGTAGGCACCGGGGAGCTGTTTTTT
19 | TRBJ2-7 | . | TRBV7-8 | TRBD2 | CASSNKVAASGERTYEQYF | TGTGCCAGCAGCAACAAGGTCGCGGCTAGCGGGGAGAGGACCTACGAGCAGTACTTC
16 | TRBJ2-1 | few | TRBV7-3 | . | CASSLRGGTRGNEQFF | TGTGCCAGCAGCTTAAGAGGTGGTACTAGAGGAAATGAGCAGTTCTTC
17 | TRBJ2-7 | many | TRBV15 | TRBD2 | CATSRGLAGTSSYEQYF | TGTGCCACCAGCAGAGGGCTAGCGGGGACGAGCTCCTACGAGCAGTACTTC
14 | TRBJ1-1 | . | TRBV10-2 | . | CASSEQDRGPPTFF | TGCGCCAGCAGTGAGCAGGACAGAGGACCCCCCACTTTCTTT
16 | TRBJ1-2 | many | TRBV7-2 | . | CASSLPTGRRGYGYTF | TGTGCCAGCAGCTTACCAACAGGGCGCAGGGGCTATGGCTACACCTTC
13 | TRBJ1-1 | many | TRBV7-8 | . | CASSRTENTEAFF | TGTGCCAGCAGCCGGACTGAGAACACTGAAGCTTTCTTT
14 | TRBJ1-2 | . | TRBV25-1 | TRBD1 | CASSDNQGAYGYTF | TGTGCCAGCAGTGATAATCAGGGGGCTTATGGCTACACCTTC
14 | TRBJ1-2 | . | TRBV9 | . | CASSQDRGIYGYTF | TGTGCCAGCAGCCAAGATAGGGGGATTTATGGCTACACCTTC
15 | TRBJ2-6 | many | TRBV12-3/TRBV12-4 | . | CASSSGAAGANVLTF | TGTGCCAGCAGTTCAGGGGCAGCTGGGGCCAACGTCCTGACTTTC
13 | TRBJ2-7 | many | TRBV5-5 | . | CASSLDEPYEQYF | TGTGCCAGCAGCCTCGACGAGCCCTACGAGCAGTACTTC
15 | TRBJ2-6 | few | TRBV19 | . | CAWSFSPSGANVLTF | TGTGCCTGGAGTTTCAGCCCTTCTGGGGCCAACGTCCTGACTTTC
16 | TRBJ2-7 | once | TRBV27 | TRBD2 | CASSTRLAGNAYEQYF | TGTGCCAGCAGTACCCGACTAGCGGGAAATGCCTACGAGCAGTACTTC
15 | TRBJ1-1 | . | TRBV11-2 | TRBD1 | CASSFFRGLNTEAFF | TGTGCCAGCAGCTTCTTTAGGGGGCTGAACACTGAAGCTTTCTTT
14 | TRBJ2-7 | . | TRBV25-1 | TRBD1 | CASNTGTGKYEQYF | TGTGCCAGCAATACCGGGACAGGAAAATACGAGCAGTACTTC
14 | TRBJ1-5 | few | TRBV6-1 | . | CASRGDRLNQPQHF | TGTGCCAGCAGAGGAGACAGACTAAATCAGCCCCAGCATTTT
14 | TRBJ2-5 | . | TRBV7-9 | TRBD2 | CATTGTRSGETQYF | TGTGCCACAACCGGGACTAGGAGCGGGGAGACCCAGTACTTC
17 | TRBJ1-1 | once | TRBV7-9 | . | CASSLVLGTGRATEAFF | TGTGCCAGCAGCTTAGTTTTGGGGACGGGCAGAGCCACTGAAGCTTTCTTT
14 | TRBJ1-6 | . | TRBV9 | . | CASSGTRINSPLHF | TGTGCCAGCAGCGGAACTCGGATCAATTCACCCCTCCACTTT
14 | TRBJ1-4 | many | TRBV4-3 | . | CASSQAGTDEKLFF | TGCGCCAGCAGCCAGGCCGGGACGGATGAAAAACTGTTTTTT
14 | TRBJ1-3 | . | TRBV25-1 | . | CASRSSGAGNTIYF | TGTGCCAGCAGGTCTTCGGGGGCCGGAAACACCATATATTTT
13 | TRBJ1-2 | many | TRBV5-8 | . | CASSLDRVDGYTF | TGTGCCAGCAGCTTGGACAGGGTGGATGGCTACACCTTC